The rows below give T cell receptor beta chains drawn from one sample of a study of shared clonotypes between healthy human individuals. Measured with immunoSEQ multiplex PCR; TCRdb has only the in-frame clones, and not every one. The table lists around 100,000 clones, under 80% of them singletons. The specimen sequenced was memory CD8+ T cells sorted from blood. All receptors come from a young man in good health. Each CDR3 is given with its conserved first and last residue. A D gene is named only where the DNA matches it firmly. Clone size is not always given. Where it is, it says once, few, many or a class for expanded clones.

D	V	J	size	CDR3	DNA
NA	TRBV7-3	TRBJ2-1	NA	CASSFTRRNRNEQFF	TGTGCCAGCAGCTTTACGCGGAGAAACCGAAATGAGCAGTTCTTC
TRBD1	TRBV9	TRBJ2-3	NA	CASSPEGQGAADTQYF	TGTGCCAGCAGCCCTGAGGGACAGGGGGCCGCAGATACGCAGTATTTT
TRBD1	TRBV13	TRBJ2-7	NA	CASSVEGTGGSYEQYF	TGTGCCAGCAGCGTCGAAGGGACAGGGGGGTCCTACGAGCAGTACTTC
TRBD2	TRBV6-5	TRBJ2-7	NA	CASSYSGLAGTYEQYF	TGTGCCAGCAGTTACTCGGGACTAGCGGGGACCTACGAGCAGTACTTC
NA	TRBV11-2	TRBJ1-1	few	CASSLGGGLVNTEAFF	TGTGCCAGCAGCTTAGGGGGGGGGCTAGTGAACACTGAAGCTTTCTTT
NA	TRBV7-9	TRBJ2-1	many	CASSSTRLARDEQFF	TGTGCCAGCAGCTCAACACGACTTGCAAGAGATGAGCAGTTCTTC
NA	TRBV7-3	TRBJ2-5	NA	CASSLSLGETQYF	TGTGCCAGCAGCCTAAGTCTGGGGGAGACCCAGTACTTC
NA	TRBV19	TRBJ1-1	NA	CASTDGPNTEAFF	TGTGCCAGTACGGACGGACCGAACACTGAAGCTTTCTTT
NA	TRBV15	TRBJ2-5	NA	CATSRGGQGREETQYF	TGTGCCACCAGCAGAGGAGGGCAGGGGCGTGAGGAGACCCAGTACTTC
NA	TRBV6-1	TRBJ2-3	NA	CASSEGPGRDTQYF	TGTGCCAGCAGTGAGGGACCGGGGCGGGATACGCAGTATTTT
NA	TRBV6-5	TRBJ2-2	once	CASSCEALVDTGELFF	TGTGCCAGCAGTTGCGAGGCCTTGGTGGACACCGGGGAGCTGTTTTTT
TRBD1	TRBV10-2	TRBJ1-3	many	CASSEVTGGNTIYF	TGCGCCAGCAGTGAAGTGACAGGGGGAAACACCATATATTTT
TRBD1	TRBV18	TRBJ2-3	NA	CASSPDRLSTDTQYF	TGTGCCAGCTCACCGGACAGGCTTAGCACAGATACGCAGTATTTT
TRBD2	TRBV7-8	TRBJ2-3	few	CASSLVAGDTDTQYF	TGTGCCAGCAGCTTAGTGGCGGGGGACACAGATACGCAGTATTTT
TRBD1	TRBV25-1	TRBJ1-2	NA	CASSESGQAFGYTF	TGTGCCAGCAGTGAATCCGGACAGGCCTTTGGCTACACCTTC
TRBD2	TRBV7-6	TRBJ2-1	NA	CASSLGVAGVSYNEQFF	TGTGCCAGCAGCTTAGGCGTGGCGGGAGTCTCCTACAATGAGCAGTTCTTC
NA	TRBV4-1	TRBJ1-5	many	CASSRSPQGSNQPQHF	TGCGCCAGCAGCCGTTCCCCACAGGGATCAAATCAGCCCCAGCATTTT
NA	TRBV10-2	TRBJ2-7	NA	CASSYRVSEQYF	TGCGCCAGCAGCTACAGGGTTTCTGAGCAGTACTTC
NA	TRBV5-1	TRBJ2-7	NA	CASSLEAGPYEQYF	TGCGCCAGCAGCTTGGAGGCAGGGCCCTACGAGCAGTACTTC
NA	TRBV6-4	TRBJ2-1	NA	CASSDSLAASYNEQFF	TGTGCCAGCAGTGACTCGTTGGCGGCCTCCTACAATGAGCAGTTCTTC
NA	TRBV9	TRBJ2-2	NA	CASSALTGTGELFF	TGTGCCAGCAGCGCCCTCACGGGCACCGGGGAGCTGTTTTTT
TRBD2	TRBV5-1	TRBJ2-1	NA	CASSLPGLAGGNSYNEQFF	TGCGCCAGCAGCTTGCCAGGACTAGCGGGAGGGAACTCCTACAATGAGCAGTTCTTC
NA	TRBV10-3	TRBJ2-2	NA	CATSGRSWDTGELFF	TGTGCCACCTCAGGGCGGAGTTGGGACACCGGGGAGCTGTTTTTT
NA	TRBV28	TRBJ2-7	NA	CASSLTPQRSSYEQYF	TGTGCCAGCAGTTTAACCCCACAGCGGAGCTCCTACGAGCAGTACTTC